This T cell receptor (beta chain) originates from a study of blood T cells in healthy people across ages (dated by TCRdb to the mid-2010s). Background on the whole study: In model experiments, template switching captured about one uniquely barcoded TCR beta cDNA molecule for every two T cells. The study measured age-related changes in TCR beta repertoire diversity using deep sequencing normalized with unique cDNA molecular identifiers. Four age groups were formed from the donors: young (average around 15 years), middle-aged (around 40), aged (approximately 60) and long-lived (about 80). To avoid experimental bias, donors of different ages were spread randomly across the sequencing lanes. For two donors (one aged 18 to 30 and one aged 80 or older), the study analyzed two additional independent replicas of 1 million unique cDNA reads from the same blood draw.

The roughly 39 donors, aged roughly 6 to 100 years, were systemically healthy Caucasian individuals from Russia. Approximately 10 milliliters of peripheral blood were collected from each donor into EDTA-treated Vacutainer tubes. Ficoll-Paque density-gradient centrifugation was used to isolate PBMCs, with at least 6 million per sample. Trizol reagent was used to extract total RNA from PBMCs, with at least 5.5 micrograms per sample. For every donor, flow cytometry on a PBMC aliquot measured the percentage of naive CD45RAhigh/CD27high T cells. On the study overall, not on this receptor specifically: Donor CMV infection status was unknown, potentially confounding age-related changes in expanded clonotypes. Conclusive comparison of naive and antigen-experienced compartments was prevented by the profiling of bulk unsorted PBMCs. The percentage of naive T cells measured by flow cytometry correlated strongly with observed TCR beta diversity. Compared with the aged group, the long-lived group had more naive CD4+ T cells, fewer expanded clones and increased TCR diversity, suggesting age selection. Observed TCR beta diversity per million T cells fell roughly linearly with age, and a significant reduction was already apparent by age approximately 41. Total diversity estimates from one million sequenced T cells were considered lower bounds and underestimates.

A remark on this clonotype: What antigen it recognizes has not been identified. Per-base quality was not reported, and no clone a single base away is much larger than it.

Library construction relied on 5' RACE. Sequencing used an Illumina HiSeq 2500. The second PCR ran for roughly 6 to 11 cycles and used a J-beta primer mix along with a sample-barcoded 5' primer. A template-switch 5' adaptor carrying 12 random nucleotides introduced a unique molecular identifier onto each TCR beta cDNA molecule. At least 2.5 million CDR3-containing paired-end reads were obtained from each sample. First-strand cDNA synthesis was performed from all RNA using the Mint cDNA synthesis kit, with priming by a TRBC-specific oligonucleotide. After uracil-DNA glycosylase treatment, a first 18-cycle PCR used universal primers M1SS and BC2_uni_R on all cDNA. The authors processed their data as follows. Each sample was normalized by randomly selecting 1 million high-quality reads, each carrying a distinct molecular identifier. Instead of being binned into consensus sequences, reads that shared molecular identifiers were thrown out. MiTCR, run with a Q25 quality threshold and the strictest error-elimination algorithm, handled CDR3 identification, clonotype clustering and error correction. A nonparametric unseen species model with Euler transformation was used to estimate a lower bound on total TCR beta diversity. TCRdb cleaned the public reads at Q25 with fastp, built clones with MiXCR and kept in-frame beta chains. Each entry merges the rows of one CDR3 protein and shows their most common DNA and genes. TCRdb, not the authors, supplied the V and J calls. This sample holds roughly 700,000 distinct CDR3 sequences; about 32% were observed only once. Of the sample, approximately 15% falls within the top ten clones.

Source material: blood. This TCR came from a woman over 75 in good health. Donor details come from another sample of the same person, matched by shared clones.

The DNA reads TGCGCCAGCAGCCACCCGACCCTCAGCTCCTACAATGAGCAGTTCTTC. This is translated as CASSHPTLSSYNEQFF. This chain is built from TRBV4-1 and TRBJ2-1; there is no confident call for the D gene. V lost 3 bases and J lost 0 bases; the stretch between them is 12 bases long. The CDR3 numbers 16 residues from cysteine through phenylalanine. CDR3 DNA is the only sequence kept; it has 48 bases, read in frame from the first base. The germline V gene encodes CDR1 MGHRA and CDR2 YSYEKL.